The sequence of this TCR beta chain was determined in a study of regulatory T cells in long-lasting Graves disease. On the study more broadly: Persistent Graves' disease required over 5 years of antithyroid drugs and positive TSH receptor antibodies.

Library construction for TCR beta used iRepertoire HTBI primers and Arm-PCR of CDR3 regions. From the multiplex PCR reads, TCRdb called clonotypes with MiXCR, one entry per CDR3 protein. Of about 340,000 distinct CDR3 sequences in the sample, roughly a fifth were seen once. The sample holds many counts of this clonotype. V shed 8 bases and J 4 bases; nucleotides not matched to a gene: 15. CDR3 size: 17 residues. Time point described: persistent/refractory GD, antithyroid drugs over 5 years with positive TRAb. The TCR library was prepared using RNA isolated from PBMCs. The genes are TRBV12-3 or TRBV12-4 and TRBJ2-5, with 11 positions matching TRBD1. The source was peripheral blood mononuclear cells (PBMCs), collected when the disease was refractory, from a patient treated with antithyroid drugs. This TCR derives from a female donor with Graves disease. CDR3 sequence: CASSRGTGGFHAETQYF. CDR3 nucleotides: TGTGCCAGCTCGCGGGGGACAGGGGGGTTCCACGCAGAGACCCAGTACTTC.